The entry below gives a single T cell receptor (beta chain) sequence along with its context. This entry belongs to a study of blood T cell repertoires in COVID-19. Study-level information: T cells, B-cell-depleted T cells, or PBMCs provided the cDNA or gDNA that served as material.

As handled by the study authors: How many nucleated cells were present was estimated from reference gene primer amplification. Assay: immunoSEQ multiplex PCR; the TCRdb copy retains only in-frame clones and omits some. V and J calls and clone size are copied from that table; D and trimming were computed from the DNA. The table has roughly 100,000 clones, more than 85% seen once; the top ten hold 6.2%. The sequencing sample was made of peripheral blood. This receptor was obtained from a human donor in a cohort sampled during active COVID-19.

CDR3 protein: CASTPGGGYEQYF. The CDR3 DNA follows: TGTGCCAGCACTCCAGGGGGCGGGTACGAGCAGTACTTC. The J gene is TRBJ2-7, the V gene TRBV12-3 or TRBV12-4, with TRBD1 identical over 8 bases. V was pared by 7 bases and J by 4 bases, with 6 bases of the junction left unmatched. This CDR3 region has 13 residues.